The 12 T cell receptor beta chains below come from one sample, sequenced in a study of blood T cell repertoires in COVID-19. Produced via immunoSEQ multiplex PCR; TCRdb's table is partial and in-frame only. The sample includes around 47,000 clones, 80% to 90% of them seen just once. Sample: peripheral blood. All receptors derive from a human donor in a cohort sampled during active COVID-19.

The chain links TRBV5-4 to TRBJ2-2; 7 bases align to TRBD2. Trimming cost V 4 bases and J 1 base; bases outside gene matches: 4. This CDR3 is 15 amino acids long. The V gene's germline CDR1 is SGHNT and CDR2 YYREEE (reference sequence). In nucleotides, the CDR3 is TGTGCCAGCAGCCCTATAGCGGGGAACACCGGGGAGCTGTTTTTT. It is translated as CASSPIAGNTGELFF.

The chain's CDR3 is CASSIDQSGGFGGARGGTIYF. Written as DNA, the CDR3 is TGTGCCAGTAGTATAGATCAGTCTGGCGGGTTTGGAGGGGCGCGGGGAGGCACCATATATTTT. The rearrangement uses TRBV19 and TRBJ1-3, with D tentatively TRBD1 (5 bases). The germline gives CDR1 LNHDA, CDR2 SQIVND (reference sequence). The CDR3 has 21 amino acids. V lost 0 bases to trimming and J lost 9 bases, with 33 bases between them.

This clone came up once. V usage is TRBV7-9 and J usage is TRBJ1-4, with 7 bases lining up with TRBD1. Trimming at V came to 4 bases and at J to 0 bases, leaving 11 bases not matched to a gene. The CDR3 has 18 amino acids. CDR1 is SEHNR, CDR2 FQNEAQ, per germline (reference sequence). For the CDR3, the DNA is TGTGCCAGCAGCTCAGTGGGGACAGCAATACCAACTAATGAAAAACTGTTTTTT. Translating it yields CASSSVGTAIPTNEKLFF.

The rearrangement uses TRBV7-8 and TRBJ1-3; 12 nucleotides align to TRBD1. Trimming cost V 6 bases and J 0 bases; bases outside gene matches: 15. This CDR3 region has 20 residues. Germline lookup yields CDR1 SGHVS and CDR2 FQNEAQ. The CDR3, as DNA: TGTGCCAGCAGATCTACCGGGACAGGGGGCATTTCGGGCTCTGGAAACACCATATATTTT. This translates into CASRSTGTGGISGSGNTIYF.

The chain is built from TRBV29-1 and TRBJ2-7; 7 nucleotides align to TRBD1. Per germline, CDR1 SQVTM and CDR2 ANQGSEA. V lost 2 bases and J lost 3; bases outside the gene matches: 10. CDR3 length equals 15 residues. The CDR3: CSVESETGSGYEQYF. The CDR3 nucleotides read TGCAGCGTTGAATCAGAGACAGGGTCGGGCTACGAGCAGTACTTC.

This clone was seen once. This rearrangement joins TRBV6-5 to TRBJ1-3; D possibly corresponds to TRBD1 (6 bases). Germline CDR1 reads MNHEY; CDR2 reads SVGAGI. The CDR3 spans 15 residues. Trimming removed 0 bases at V and 2 bases at J, with 8 bases between. CDR3 sequence reads: CASSYSRDTGNTIYF. The CDR3 bases are TGTGCCAGCAGTTACTCCAGGGACACTGGAAACACCATATATTTT.

This chain uses TRBV6-5 with TRBJ1-4; D not resolved. The V gene lost 1 base and the J gene lost 3 bases, with 6 bases spanning the gap. Germline CDR1 is MNHEY and CDR2 is SVGAGI. The CDR3 spans 14 residues. CDR3 sequence: CASSYLGSNEKLFF. The CDR3 nucleotides read TGTGCCAGCAGTTACTTGGGCTCTAATGAAAAACTGTTTTTT.

This chain joins TRBV19 and TRBJ1-2, with 10 bases that match TRBD1. This CDR3 region has 12 residues. Per the germline V gene, CDR1 is LNHDA and CDR2 is SQIVND (reference sequence). Trimming cost V 7 bases and J 8 bases; bases outside gene matches: 4. CDR3: CASMGQGKGYTF. The CDR3 bases are TGTGCCAGTATGGGACAGGGGAAAGGCTACACCTTC.

The genes are TRBV2 and TRBJ2-3; 7 bases line up with TRBD2. V shed 7 bases, J shed 1 base, and the junction held 11 bases outside the gene matches. From germline, CDR1 is SNHLY and CDR2 FYNNEI. This CDR3 region has 16 residues. The CDR3 DNA reads as TGTGCCAGCATTAGGGGACCCAGCGGGGGCACAGATACGCAGTATTTT. Protein sequence: CASIRGPSGGTDTQYF.

Only a few counts were recorded for this clone. V usage is TRBV11-1 and J usage is TRBJ2-1; D is perhaps TRBD2 (6 bases). CDR1 is SGHAT, CDR2 FQDESV, per germline (reference sequence). Trimming shortened V by 0 bases and J by 0 bases, and 6 bases separated the two germline ends. The CDR3 is made up of 15 amino acids. In DNA, the CDR3 is TGTGCCAGCAGCTTAGCCGGGAGCTCCTACAATGAGCAGTTCTTC. As protein: CASSLAGSSYNEQFF.

This clone was seen a single time. The rearrangement uses TRBV10-2 and TRBJ2-7; D gene unclear. The V and J ends lost 2 bases and 1 base respectively, with 12 bases between them. CDR3 length: 15 amino acids. Germline V CDR1 and CDR2: WSHSY, SAAADI. The CDR3 DNA reads TGCGCCAGCAGTGAGGCATTGAGCTATTCCTACGAGCAGTACGTC. Its protein is CASSEALSYSYEQYV.

This CDR3 is CASSPSDTGELFF. CDR3 in DNA: TGTGCCAGCTCACCATCCGACACCGGGGAGCTGTTTTTT. This chain joins TRBV18 and TRBJ2-2, with D hard to call. The V end was cut by 2 bases, the J end by 3 bases, with 4 bases between. The germline V gene encodes CDR1 KGHSH and CDR2 LQKENI. This CDR3 contains 13 residues.